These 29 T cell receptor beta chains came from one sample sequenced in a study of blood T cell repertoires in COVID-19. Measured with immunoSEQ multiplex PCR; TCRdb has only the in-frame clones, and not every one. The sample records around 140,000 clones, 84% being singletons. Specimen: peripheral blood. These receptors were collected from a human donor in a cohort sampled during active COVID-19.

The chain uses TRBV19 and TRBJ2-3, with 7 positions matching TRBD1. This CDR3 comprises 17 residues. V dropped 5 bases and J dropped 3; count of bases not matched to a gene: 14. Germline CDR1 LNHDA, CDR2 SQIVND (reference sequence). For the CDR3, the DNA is TGTGCCAGTAGTCAATCTGGGACAGATGGAGGTACAGATACGCAGTATTTT. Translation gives CASSQSGTDGGTDTQYF.

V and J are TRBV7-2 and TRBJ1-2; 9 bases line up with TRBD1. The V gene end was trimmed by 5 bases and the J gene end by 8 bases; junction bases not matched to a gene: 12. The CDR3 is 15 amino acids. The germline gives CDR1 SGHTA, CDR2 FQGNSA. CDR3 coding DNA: TGTGCCAGCAGCGAAAGAATACAGGGGGCACACGGCTACACCTTC. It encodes CASSERIQGAHGYTF.

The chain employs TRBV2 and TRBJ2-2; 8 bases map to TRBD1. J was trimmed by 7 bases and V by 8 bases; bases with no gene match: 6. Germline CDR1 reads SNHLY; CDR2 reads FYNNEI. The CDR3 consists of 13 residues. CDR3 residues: CASLRDRSGELFF. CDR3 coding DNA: TGTGCCAGCCTCCGGGACAGGAGCGGGGAGCTGTTTTTT.

The CDR3 DNA is TGTGCCAGCGGTCCTCTAGGTCGGGGCCAAGAGACCCAGTACTTC. This gives the protein CASGPLGRGQETQYF. V and J are TRBV6-5 and TRBJ2-5; D might be TRBD2 (5 bases). V dropped 8 bases and J dropped 1 base, with 17 bases sitting between them. Germline CDR1 is MNHEY and CDR2 is SVGAGI. The CDR3 has 15 residues.

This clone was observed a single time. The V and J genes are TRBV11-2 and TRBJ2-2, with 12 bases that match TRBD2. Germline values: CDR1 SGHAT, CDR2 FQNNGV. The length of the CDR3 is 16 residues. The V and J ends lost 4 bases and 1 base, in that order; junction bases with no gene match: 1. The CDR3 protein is CASSWTSGMNTGELFF. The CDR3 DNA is TGTGCCAGCAGCTGGACTAGCGGGATGAACACCGGGGAGCTGTTTTTT.

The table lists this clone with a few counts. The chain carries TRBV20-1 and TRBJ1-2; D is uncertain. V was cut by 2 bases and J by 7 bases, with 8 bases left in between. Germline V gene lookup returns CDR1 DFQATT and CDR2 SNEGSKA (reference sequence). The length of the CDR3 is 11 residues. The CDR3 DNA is TGCAGTGCTAGACTCAACGGTGGCTACACCTTC. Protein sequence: CSARLNGGYTF.

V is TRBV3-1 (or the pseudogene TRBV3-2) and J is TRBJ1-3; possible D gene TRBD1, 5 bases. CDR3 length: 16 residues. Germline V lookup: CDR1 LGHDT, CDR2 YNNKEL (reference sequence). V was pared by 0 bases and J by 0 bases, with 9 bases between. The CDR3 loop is CASSQEVRGSGNTIYF. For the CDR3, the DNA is TGTGCCAGCAGCCAAGAGGTTAGGGGCTCTGGAAACACCATATATTTT.

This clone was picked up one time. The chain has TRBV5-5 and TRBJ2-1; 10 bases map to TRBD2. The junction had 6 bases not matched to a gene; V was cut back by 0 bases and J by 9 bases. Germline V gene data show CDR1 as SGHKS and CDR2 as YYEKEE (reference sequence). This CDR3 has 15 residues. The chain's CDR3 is CASSLVASGSTEQFF. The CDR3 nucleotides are TGTGCCAGCAGCTTGGTCGCTAGCGGGAGCACTGAGCAGTTCTTC.

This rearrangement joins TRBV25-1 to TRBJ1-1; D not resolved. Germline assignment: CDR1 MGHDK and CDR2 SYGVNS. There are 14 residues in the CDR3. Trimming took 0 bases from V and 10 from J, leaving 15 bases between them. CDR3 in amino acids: CASSEYGRTEGAFF. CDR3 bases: TGTGCCAGCAGTGAATATGGGAGAACCGAGGGAGCTTTCTTT.

As DNA, the CDR3 is TGTGCCAGTAGTACCTTGGGACTGGACGGTGGCTACACCTTC. Translated, it gives CASSTLGLDGGYTF. The chain employs TRBV19 and TRBJ1-2; D may be TRBD1 (5 bases). There are 14 residues in the CDR3. Germline loops: CDR1 LNHDA, CDR2 SQIVND (reference sequence). The ends were cut back, 4 bases at V and 7 bases at J, with 16 bases in the middle.

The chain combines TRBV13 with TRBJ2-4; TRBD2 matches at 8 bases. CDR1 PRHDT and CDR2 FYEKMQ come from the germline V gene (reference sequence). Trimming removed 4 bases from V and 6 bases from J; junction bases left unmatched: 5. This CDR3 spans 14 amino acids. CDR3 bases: TGTGCCAGCAGCTCGGGACTAGAACTAAACATTCAGTACTTC. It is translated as CASSSGLELNIQYF.

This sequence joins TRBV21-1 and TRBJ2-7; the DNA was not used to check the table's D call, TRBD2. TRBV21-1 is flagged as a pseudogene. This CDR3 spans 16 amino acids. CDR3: CASSKDWLDPSYEQYV. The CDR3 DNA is TGTGCCAGCAGCAAAGATTGGCTAGACCCCTCCTACGAGCAGTACGTC.

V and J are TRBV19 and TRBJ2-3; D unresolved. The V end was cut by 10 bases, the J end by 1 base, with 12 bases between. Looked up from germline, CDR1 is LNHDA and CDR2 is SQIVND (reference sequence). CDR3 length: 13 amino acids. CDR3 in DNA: TGTGCCACCGCCCGCACTGGCACAGATACGCAGTATTTT. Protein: CATARTGTDTQYF.

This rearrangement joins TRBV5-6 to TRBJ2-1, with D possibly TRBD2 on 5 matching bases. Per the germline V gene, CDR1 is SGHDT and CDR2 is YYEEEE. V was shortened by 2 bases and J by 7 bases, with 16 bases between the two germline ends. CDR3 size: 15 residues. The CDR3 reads CASSLRLAVGNEQFF. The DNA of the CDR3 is TGTGCCAGCAGCTTACGGCTAGCAGTTGGGAATGAGCAGTTCTTC.

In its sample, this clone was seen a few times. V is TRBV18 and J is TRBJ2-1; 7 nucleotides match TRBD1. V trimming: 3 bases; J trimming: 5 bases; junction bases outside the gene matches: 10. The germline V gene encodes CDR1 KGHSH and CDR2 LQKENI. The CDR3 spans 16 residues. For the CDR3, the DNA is TGTGCCAGCTCACCCAAAGAAACAGGGGCCCACAATGAGCAGTTCTTC. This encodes CASSPKETGAHNEQFF.

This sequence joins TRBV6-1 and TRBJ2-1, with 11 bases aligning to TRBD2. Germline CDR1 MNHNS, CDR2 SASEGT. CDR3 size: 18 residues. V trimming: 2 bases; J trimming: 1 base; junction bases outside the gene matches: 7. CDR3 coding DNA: TGTGCCAGCAGTGAAAAAGGTAGCGGGAGGGCTTCCTACAATGAGCAGTTCTTC. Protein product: CASSEKGSGRASYNEQFF.

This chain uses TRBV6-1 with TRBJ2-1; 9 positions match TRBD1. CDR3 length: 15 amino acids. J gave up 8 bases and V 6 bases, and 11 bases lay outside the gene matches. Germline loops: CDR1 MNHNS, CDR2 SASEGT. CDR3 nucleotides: TGTGCCAGCAGCCAAGGACAGGGGAAAAATGATGAGCAGTTCTTC. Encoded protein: CASSQGQGKNDEQFF.

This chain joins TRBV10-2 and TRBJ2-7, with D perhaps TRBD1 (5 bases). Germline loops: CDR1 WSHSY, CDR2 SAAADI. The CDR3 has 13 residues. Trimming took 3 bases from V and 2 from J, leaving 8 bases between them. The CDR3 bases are TGCGCCAGCAGTGACAGGGTTACCTACGAGCAGTACGTC. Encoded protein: CASSDRVTYEQYV.

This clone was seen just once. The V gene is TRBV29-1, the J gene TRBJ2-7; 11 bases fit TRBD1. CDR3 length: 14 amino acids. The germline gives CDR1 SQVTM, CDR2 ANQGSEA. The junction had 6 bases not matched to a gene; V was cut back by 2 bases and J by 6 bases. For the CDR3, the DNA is TGCAGCGTTGAAAGCGGGACAGGGGGTCCCGAGCAGTACTTC. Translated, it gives CSVESGTGGPEQYF.

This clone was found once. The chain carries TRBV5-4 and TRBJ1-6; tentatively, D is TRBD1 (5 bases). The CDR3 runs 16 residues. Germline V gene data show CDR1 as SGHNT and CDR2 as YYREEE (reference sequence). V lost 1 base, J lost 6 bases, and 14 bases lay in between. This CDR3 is CASSLRVPGGNSPLHF. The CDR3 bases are TGTGCCAGCAGCTTGAGGGTCCCCGGGGGTAATTCACCCCTCCACTTT. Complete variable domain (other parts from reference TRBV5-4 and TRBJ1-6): ETGVTQSPTHLIKTRGQQVTLRCSSQSGHNTVSWYQQALGQGPQFIFQYYREEENGRGNFPPRFSGLQFPNYSSELNVNALELDDSALYLCASSLRVPGGNSPLHFGNGTRLTVT.

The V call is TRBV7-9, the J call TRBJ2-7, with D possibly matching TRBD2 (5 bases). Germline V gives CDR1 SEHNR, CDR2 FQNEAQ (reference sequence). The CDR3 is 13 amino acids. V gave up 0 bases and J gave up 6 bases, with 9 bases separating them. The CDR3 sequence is CASSLAGVAEQYV. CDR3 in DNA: TGTGCCAGCAGCTTAGCGGGAGTGGCCGAGCAGTACGTC.

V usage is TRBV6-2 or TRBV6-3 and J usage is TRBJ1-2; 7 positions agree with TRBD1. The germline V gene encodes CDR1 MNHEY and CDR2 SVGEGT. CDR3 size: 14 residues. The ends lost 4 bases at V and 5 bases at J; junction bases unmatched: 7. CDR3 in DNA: TGTGCCAGCAGTTGGCGACAGGGCGGTTATGGCTACACCTTC. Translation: CASSWRQGGYGYTF.

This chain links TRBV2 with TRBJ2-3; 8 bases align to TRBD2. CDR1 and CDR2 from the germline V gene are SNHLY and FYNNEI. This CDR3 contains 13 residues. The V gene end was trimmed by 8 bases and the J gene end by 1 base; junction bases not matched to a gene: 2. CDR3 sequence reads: CASSGGRTDTQYF. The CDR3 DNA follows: TGTGCCAGCTCGGGAGGGCGCACAGATACGCAGTATTTT. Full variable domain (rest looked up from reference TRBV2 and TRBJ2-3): EPEVTQTPSHQVTQMGQEVILRCVPISNHLYFYWYRQILGQKVEFLVSFYNNEISEKSEIFDDQFSVERPDGSNFTLKIRSTKLEDSAMYFCASSGGRTDTQYFGPGTRLTVL.

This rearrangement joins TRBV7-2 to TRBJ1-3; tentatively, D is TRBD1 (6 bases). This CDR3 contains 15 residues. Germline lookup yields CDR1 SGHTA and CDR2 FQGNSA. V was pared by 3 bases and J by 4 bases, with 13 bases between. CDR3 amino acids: CASSFRGSAGNTIYF. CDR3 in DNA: TGTGCCAGCAGCTTTAGGGGGAGTGCCGGAAACACCATATATTTT.

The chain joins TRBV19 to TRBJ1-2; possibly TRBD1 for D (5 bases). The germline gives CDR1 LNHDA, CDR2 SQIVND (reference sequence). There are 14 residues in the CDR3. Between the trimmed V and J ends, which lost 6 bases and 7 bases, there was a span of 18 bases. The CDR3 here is CASSEGRGPRGYTF. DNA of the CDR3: TGTGCCAGTAGCGAAGGGCGGGGCCCCCGTGGCTACACCTTC.

CDR3 DNA: TGTGCCAGCAGCTTAGCGGGAGACATATTTTCACCCCTCCACTTT. It encodes CASSLAGDIFSPLHF. This chain connects TRBV7-2 to TRBJ1-6, with D hard to call. The germline V and J ends were trimmed by 0 bases and 9 bases, with 12 bases remaining between them. Per the germline V gene, CDR1 is SGHTA and CDR2 is FQGNSA. This CDR3 region has 15 residues. The full variable domain, completed using reference TRBV7-2 and TRBJ1-6, is GAGVSQSPSNKVTEKGKDVELRCDPISGHTALYWYRQSLGQGLEFLIYFQGNSAPDKSGLPSDRFSAERTGGSVSTLTIQRTQQEDSAVYLCASSLAGDIFSPLHFGNGTRLTVT.

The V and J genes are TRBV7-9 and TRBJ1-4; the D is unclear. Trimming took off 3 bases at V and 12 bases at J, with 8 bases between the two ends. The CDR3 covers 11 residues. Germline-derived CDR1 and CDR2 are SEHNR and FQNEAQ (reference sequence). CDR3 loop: CASSFLGELFF. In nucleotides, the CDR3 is TGTGCCAGCAGCTTTCTGGGCGAACTGTTTTTT.

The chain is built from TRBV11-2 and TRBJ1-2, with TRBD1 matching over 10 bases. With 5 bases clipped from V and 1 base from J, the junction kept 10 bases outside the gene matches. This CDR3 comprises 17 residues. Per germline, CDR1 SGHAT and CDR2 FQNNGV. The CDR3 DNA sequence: TGTGCCAGCAGCCAAGACTCCGGGACAGGGGATAACTATGGCTACACCTTC. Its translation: CASSQDSGTGDNYGYTF.

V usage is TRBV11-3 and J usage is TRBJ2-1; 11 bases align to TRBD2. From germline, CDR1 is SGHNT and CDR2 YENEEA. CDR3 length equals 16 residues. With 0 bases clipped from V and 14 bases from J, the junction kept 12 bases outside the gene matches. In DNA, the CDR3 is TGTGCCAGCAGCTTAGATCTGGCTAGCGGGGGGCCGGGAGAGTTCTTC. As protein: CASSLDLASGGPGEFF.